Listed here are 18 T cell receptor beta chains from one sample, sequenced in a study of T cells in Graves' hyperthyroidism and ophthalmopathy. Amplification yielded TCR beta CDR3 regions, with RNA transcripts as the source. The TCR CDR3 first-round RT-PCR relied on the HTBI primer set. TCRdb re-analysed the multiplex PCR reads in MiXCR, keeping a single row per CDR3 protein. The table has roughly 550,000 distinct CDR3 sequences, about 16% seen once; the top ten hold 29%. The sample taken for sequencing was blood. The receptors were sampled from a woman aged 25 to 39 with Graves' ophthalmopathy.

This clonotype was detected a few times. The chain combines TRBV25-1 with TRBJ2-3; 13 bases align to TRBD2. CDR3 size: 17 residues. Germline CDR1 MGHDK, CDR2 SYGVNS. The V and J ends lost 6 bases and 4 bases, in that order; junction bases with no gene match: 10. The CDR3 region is CASSLGTSGDGADTQYF. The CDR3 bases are TGTGCCAGCAGCCTCGGGACTAGCGGGGATGGTGCAGATACGCAGTATTTT.

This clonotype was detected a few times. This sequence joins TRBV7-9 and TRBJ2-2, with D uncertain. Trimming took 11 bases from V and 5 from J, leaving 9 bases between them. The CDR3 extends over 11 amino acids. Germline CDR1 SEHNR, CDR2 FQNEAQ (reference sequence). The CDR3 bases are TGTGCCCTCTGGACGACCGGGGAGCTGTTTTTT. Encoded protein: CALWTTGELFF.

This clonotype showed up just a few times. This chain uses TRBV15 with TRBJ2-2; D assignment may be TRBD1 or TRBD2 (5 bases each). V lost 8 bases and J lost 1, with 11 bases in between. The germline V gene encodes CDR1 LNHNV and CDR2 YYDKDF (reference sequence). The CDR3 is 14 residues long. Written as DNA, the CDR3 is TGTGCCACCTCTGAGGGGAAGAACACCGGGGAGCTGTTTTTT. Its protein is CATSEGKNTGELFF.

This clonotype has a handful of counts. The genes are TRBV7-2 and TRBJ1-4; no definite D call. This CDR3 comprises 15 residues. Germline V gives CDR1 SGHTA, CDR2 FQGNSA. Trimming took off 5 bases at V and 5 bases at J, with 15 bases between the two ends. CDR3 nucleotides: TGTGCCAGCAGCCTTTGGACGTCTAAGAATGAAAAACTGTTTTTT. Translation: CASSLWTSKNEKLFF.

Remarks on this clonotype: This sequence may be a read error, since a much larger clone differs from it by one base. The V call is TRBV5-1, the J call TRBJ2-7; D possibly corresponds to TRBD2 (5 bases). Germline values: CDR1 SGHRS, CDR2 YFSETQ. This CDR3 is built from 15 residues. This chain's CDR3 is CASSPISQDSYERYF. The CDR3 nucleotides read TGCGCCAGCAGCCCAATAAGTCAGGACTCCTACGAGCGGTACTTC.

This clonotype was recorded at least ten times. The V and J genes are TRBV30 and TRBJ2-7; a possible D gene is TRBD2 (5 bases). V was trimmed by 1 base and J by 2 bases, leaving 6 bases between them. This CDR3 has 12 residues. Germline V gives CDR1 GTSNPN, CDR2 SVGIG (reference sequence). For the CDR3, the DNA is TGTGCCTGGAGTGGAGGGACCTACGAGCAGTACTTC. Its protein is CAWSGGTYEQYF.

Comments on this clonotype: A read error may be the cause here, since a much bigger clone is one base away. CDR3 coding DNA: TGCAGTGCTAGCTTAGAGCAAGATACGCAGTATTTT. This gives the protein CSASLEQDTQYF. This chain connects TRBV20-1 to TRBJ2-3; no clear D. Per the germline V gene, CDR1 is DFQATT and CDR2 is SNEGSKA (reference sequence). CDR3 length: 12 residues. The V gene lost 3 bases and the J gene lost 5 bases, with 9 bases spanning the gap.

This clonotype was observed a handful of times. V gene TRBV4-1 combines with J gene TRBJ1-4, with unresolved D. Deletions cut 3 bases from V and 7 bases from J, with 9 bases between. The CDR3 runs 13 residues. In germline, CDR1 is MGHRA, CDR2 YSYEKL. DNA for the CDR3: TGCGCCAGCAGCCAGTCTTTCGGTGAAAAACTGTTTTTT. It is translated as CASSQSFGEKLFF.

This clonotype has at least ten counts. The CDR3 reads CAWEGQGNEQYF. The CDR3 coding sequence is TGTGCCTGGGAAGGACAGGGGAACGAGCAGTACTTC. V and J are TRBV30 and TRBJ2-7, with TRBD1 matching over 9 bases. V was pared by 5 bases and J by 5 bases, with 4 bases of the junction left unmatched. The V gene's germline CDR1 is GTSNPN and CDR2 SVGIG (reference sequence). CDR3 length: 12 amino acids.

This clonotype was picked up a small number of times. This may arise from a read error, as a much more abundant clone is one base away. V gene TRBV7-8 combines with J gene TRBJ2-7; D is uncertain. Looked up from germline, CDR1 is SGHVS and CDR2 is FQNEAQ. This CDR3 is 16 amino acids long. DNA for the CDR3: TGTACCAGCAGCTTATCAAGACCCCCCTCGGGCTACGAGCAGTACTTC. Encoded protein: CTSSLSRPPSGYEQYF.

The CDR3 DNA is TGTGCCAGCAACTCAGCGGGAGGCGCGAACACCGGGGAGCTGTTTTTT. This translates into CASNSAGGANTGELFF. The rearrangement joins TRBV6-1 to TRBJ2-2; 9 positions match TRBD2. The CDR3 is 16 residues long. CDR1 and CDR2 from the germline V gene are MNHNS and SASEGT. With 7 bases clipped from V and 0 bases from J, the junction kept 6 bases outside the gene matches.

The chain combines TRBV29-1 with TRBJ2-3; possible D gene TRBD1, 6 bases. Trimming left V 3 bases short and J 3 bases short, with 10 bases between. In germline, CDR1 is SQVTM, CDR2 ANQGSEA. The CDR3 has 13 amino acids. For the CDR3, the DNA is TGCAGCGTTGACACTGGGACAACAGATACGCAGTATTTT. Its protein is CSVDTGTTDTQYF.

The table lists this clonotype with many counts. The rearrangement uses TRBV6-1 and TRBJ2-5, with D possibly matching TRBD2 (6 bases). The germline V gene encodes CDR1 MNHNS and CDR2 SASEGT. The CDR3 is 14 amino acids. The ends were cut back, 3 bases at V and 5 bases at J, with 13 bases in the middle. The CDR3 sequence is CASSDSGGRETQYF. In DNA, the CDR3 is TGTGCCAGCAGTGATAGCGGCGGTCGGGAGACCCAGTACTTC.

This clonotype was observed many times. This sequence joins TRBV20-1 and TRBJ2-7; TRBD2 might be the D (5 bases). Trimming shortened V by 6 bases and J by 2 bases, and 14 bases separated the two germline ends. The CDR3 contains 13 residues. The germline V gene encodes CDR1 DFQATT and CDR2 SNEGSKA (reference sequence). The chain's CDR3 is CSANAIGTYEQYF. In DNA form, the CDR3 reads TGCAGTGCGAACGCCATCGGGACCTACGAGCAGTACTTC.

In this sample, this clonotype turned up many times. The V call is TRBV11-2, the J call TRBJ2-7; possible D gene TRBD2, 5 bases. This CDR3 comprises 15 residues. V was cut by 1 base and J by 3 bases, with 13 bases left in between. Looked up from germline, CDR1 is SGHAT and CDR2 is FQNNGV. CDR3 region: CASSLGRIRGYEQYF. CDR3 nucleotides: TGTGCCAGCAGCTTAGGCCGAATACGGGGCTACGAGCAGTACTTC.

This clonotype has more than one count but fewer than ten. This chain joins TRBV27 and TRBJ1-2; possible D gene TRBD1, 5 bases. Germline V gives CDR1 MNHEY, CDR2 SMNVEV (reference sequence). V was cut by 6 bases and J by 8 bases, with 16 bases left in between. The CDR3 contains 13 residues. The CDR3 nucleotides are TGTGCCAGCAGCCTACGGGGGGGGGACGGCTACACCTTC. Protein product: CASSLRGGDGYTF.

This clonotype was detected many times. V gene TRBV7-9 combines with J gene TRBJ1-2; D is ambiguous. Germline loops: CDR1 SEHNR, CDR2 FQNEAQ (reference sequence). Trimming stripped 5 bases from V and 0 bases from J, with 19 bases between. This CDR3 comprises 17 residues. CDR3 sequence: CASSKYRAPGANYGYTF. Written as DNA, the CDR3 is TGTGCCAGCAGCAAGTATCGGGCCCCCGGCGCTAACTATGGCTACACCTTC.

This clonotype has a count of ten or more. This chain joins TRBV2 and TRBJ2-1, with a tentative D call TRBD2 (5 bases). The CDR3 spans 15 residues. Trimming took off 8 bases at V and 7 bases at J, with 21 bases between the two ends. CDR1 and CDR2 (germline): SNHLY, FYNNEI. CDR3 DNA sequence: TGTGCCAGCCACTTTCACACGGGAACGCGTAATGAGCAGTTCTTC. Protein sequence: CASHFHTGTRNEQFF.